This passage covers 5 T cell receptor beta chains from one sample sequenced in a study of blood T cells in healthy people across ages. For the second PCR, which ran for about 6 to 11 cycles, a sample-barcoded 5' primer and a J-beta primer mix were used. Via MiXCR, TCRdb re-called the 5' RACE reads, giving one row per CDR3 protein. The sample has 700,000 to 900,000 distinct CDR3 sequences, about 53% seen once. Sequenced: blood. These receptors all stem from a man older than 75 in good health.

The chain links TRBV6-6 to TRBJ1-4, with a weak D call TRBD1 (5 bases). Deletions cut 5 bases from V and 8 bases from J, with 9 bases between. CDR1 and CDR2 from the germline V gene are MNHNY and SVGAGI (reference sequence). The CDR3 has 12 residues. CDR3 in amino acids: CASSTGAEKLFF. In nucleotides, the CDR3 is TGTGCCAGCAGTACAGGTGCGGAAAAACTGTTTTTT.

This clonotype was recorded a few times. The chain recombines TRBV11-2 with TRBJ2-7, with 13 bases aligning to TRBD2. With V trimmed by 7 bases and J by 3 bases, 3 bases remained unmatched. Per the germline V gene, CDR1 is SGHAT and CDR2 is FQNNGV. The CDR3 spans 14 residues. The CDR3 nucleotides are TGTGCCAGCACGGGACTAGCGGGATACTACGAGCAGTACTTC. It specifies CASTGLAGYYEQYF.

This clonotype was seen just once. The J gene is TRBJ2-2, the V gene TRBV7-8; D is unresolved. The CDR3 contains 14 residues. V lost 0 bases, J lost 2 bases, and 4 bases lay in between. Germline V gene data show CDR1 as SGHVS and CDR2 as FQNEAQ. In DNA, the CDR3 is TGTGCCAGCAGCTTAGCGGACAACACCGGGGAGCTGTTTTTT. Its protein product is CASSLADNTGELFF.

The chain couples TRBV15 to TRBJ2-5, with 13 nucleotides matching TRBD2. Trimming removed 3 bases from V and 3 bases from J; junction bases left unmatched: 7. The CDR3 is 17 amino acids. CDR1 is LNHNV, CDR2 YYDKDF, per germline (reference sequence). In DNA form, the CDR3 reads TGTGCCACCAGCAGCGGGGAGGGACTAGCGGGAAAAGAGACCCAGTACTTC. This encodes CATSSGEGLAGKETQYF.

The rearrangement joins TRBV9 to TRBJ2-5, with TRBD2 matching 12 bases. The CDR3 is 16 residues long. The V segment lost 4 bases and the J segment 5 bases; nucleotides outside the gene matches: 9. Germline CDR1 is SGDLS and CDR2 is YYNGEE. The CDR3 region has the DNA TGTGCCAGCAGCCCCGGACTAGCGGGGCTCCTGGAGACCCAGTACTTC. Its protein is CASSPGLAGLLETQYF.